This T cell receptor (beta chain) is drawn from a study of T cells after yellow fever vaccination. Findings and limits, study-wide: Peaking on day 5 versus 15, the secondary response was faster but weaker. Subsequent booster samples again held most clones from primary vaccination (under 98% CD4, nearly 90% CD8).

The CDR3 length is 16 residues. The V and J ends lost 0 bases and 1 base, in that order; junction bases with no gene match: 4. Looked up from germline, CDR1 is SGHRS and CDR2 is YFSETQ. This clonotype was seen at least ten times. Its specificity is unknown. TCRdb re-called the 5' RACE reads with MiXCR, one entry per CDR3 protein. Of about 240,000 distinct CDR3 sequences in the sample, about 7.1% were seen once. This clonotype was obtained from a man younger than 45 who received the YFV17D yellow fever vaccine. V gene TRBV5-1 combines with J gene TRBJ2-3, with TRBD1 matching 8 bases. Sequencing used CD4+ T cells sorted from PBMCs, obtained 15 days after the yellow fever booster vaccination. The CDR3 protein is CASSLALGQGTDTQYF. The CDR3 DNA sequence: TGCGCCAGCAGCTTGGCATTGGGACAGGGCACAGATACGCAGTATTTT.